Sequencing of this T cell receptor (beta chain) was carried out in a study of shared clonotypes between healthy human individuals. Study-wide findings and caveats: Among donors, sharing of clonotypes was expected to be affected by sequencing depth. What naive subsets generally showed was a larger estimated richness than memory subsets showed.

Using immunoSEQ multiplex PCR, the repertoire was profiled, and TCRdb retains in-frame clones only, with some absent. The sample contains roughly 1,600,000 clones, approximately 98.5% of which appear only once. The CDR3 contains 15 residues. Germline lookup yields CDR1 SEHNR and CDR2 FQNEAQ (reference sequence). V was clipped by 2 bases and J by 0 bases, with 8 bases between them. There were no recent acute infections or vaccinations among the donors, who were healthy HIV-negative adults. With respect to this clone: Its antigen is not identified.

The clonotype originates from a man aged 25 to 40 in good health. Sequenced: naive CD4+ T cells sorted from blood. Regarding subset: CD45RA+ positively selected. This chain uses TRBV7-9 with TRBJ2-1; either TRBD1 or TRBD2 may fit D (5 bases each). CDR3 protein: CASSLKGSSYNEQFF. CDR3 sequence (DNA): TGTGCCAGCAGCTTAAAGGGGAGCTCCTACAATGAGCAGTTCTTC.